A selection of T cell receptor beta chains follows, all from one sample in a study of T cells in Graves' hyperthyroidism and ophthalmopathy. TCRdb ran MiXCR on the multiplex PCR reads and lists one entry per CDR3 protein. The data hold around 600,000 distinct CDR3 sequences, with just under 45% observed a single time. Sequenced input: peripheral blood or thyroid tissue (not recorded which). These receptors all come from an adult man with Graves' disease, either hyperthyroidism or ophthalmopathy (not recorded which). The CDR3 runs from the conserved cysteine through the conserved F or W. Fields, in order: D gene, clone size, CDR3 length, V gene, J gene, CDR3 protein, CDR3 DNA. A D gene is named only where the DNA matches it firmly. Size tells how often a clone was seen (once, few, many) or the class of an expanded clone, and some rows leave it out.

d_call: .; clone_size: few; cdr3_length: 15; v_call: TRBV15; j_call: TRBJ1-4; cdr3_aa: CATSSPERSNEKLFF; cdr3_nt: TGTGCCACCAGCAGTCCCGAGAGGTCTAATGAAAAACTGTTTTTT
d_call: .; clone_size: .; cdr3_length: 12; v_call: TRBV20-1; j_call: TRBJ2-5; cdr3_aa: CSARDSGTTQYF; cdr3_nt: TGCAGTGCTAGAGATTCAGGGACGACCCAGTACTTC
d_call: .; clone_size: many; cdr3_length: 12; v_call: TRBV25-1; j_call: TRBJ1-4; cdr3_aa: CASSELEGKLFF; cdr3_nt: TGTGCCAGCAGTGAATTAGAGGGAAAACTGTTTTTT
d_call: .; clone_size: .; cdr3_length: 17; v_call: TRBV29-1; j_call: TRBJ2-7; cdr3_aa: CSSLLPHSYRDFYEQYF; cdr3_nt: TGCAGCAGTTTACTCCCCCATTCATACAGGGACTTCTACGAGCAGTACTTC
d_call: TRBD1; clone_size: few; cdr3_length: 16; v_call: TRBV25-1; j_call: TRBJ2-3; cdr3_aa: CASSEETGYSTDTQYF; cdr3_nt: TGTGCCAGCAGTGAGGAGACAGGGTATAGCACAGATACGCAGTATTTT
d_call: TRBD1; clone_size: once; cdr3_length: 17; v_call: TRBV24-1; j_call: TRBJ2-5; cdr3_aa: CATSGTTGGQGGETQYF; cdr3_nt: TGTGCCACCAGTGGAACGACAGGGGGACAGGGAGGGGAGACCCAGTACTTC
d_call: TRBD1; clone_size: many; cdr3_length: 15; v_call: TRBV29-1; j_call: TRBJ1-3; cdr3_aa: CSVEEGGQVGNTIYF; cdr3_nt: TGCAGCGTTGAAGAGGGGGGACAGGTTGGAAACACCATATATTTT
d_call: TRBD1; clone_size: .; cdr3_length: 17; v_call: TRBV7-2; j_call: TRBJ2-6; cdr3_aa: CASRPGQGAAGANVLTF; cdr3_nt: TGTGCCAGCAGACCGGGACAGGGAGCTGCAGGGGCCAACGTCCTGACTTTC
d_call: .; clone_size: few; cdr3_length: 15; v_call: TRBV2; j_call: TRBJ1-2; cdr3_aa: CASSPSRTGAYGYTF; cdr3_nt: TGTGCCAGCAGTCCTTCGCGGACGGGGGCCTATGGCTACACCTTC
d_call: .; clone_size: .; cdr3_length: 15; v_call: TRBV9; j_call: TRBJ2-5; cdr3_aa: CASSVDGDSNQPQYF; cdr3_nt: TGTGCCAGCAGCGTAGATGGGGATAGCAATCAGCCCCAGTACTTC
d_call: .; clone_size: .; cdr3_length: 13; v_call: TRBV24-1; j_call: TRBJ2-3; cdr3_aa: CATSTGSADTQYF; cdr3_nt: TGTGCCACCAGTACAGGGTCGGCAGATACGCAGTATTTT
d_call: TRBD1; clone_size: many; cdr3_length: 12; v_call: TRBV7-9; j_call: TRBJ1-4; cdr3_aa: CASSSGRGQLFF; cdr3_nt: TGTGCCAGCAGCAGTGGCAGGGGACAGCTGTTTTTT
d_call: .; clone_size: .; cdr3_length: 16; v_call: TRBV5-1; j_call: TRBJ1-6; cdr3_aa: CASRAASIQGGSPLHF; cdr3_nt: TGCGCCAGCAGGGCCGCCAGTATCCAGGGCGGTTCACCCCTCCACTTT
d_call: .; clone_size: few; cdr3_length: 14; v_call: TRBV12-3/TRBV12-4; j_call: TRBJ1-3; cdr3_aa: CASSPLSSGNTIYF; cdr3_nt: TGTGCCAGCAGTCCTTTAAGCTCTGGAAACACCATATATTTT
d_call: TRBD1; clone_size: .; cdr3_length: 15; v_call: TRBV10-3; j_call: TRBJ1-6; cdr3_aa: CAISDPGQPNSPLHF; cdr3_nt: TGTGCCATCAGTGACCCGGGACAGCCCAATTCACCCCTCCACTTT
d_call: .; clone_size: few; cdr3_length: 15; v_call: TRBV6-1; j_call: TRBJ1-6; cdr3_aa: CASMGGVREYSPLHF; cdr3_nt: TGTGCCAGCATGGGGGGTGTACGCGAATATTCACCCCTCCACTTT
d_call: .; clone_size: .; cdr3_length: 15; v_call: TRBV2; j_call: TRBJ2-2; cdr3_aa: CASSTETARTGELFF; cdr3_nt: TGTGCCAGCAGTACCGAGACAGCCCGGACCGGGGAGCTGTTTTTT
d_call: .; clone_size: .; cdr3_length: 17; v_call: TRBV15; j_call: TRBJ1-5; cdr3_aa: CATSRDGSEYSNQPQHF; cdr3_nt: TGTGCCACCAGCAGAGACGGTTCAGAATATAGCAATCAGCCCCAGCATTTT
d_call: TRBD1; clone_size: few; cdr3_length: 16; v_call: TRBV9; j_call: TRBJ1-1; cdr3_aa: CASSVSPGTGNTEAFF; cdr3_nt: TGTGCCAGCAGCGTTTCCCCCGGGACAGGGAACACTGAAGCTTTCTTT